A selection of T cell receptor beta chains follows, all from one sample in a study of cytomegalovirus exposure and HLA in healthy donors. Method: immunoSEQ multiplex PCR; TCRdb's copy keeps in-frame clones and lacks some. The sample shows 120,000 or so clones, approximately 67% of them seen only once. Sequenced input: PBMCs. Receptor source: a man younger than 35 in good health and CMV-seronegative. CDR3s include the opening cysteine and the closing phenylalanine or tryptophan. D genes are given only for firm matches. The size entry is marked missing in some rows and otherwise reads once, few, many or a size class.

d_call	v_call	clone_size	j_call	cdr3_nt	cdr3_aa
-	TRBV5-1	-	TRBJ2-3	TGCGCCAGCAGCCCTGGGTCCGGGGGGGACAGGGACACAGATACGCAGTATTTT	CASSPGSGGDRDTDTQYF
TRBD1	TRBV19	few	TRBJ1-5	TGTGCCAGTGATCTTCGACAGGGAAGAATGTATCAGCCCCAGCATTTT	CASDLRQGRMYQPQHF
-	TRBV6-1	-	TRBJ2-2	TGTGCCAGTCGACTGACCGGGGAGCTGTTTTTT	CASRLTGELFF
TRBD2	TRBV9	few	TRBJ2-3	TGTGCCAGCAGCGTCAGTAGCGGGGGAGAACATACGCAGTATTTT	CASSVSSGGEHTQYF
-	TRBV13	-	TRBJ2-1	TGTGCCAGCAGTGCATGGAGCGGGTCGCTTTTCAATGAGCAGTTCTTC	CASSAWSGSLFNEQFF
-	TRBV7-9	-	TRBJ2-7	TGTGCCAGCAGCACCTGGACAGTCTCCCACGAGCAGTACTTC	CASSTWTVSHEQYF
-	TRBV28	-	TRBJ2-2	TGTGCCAGCAGTTTATACATAAACACCGGGGAGCTGTTTTTT	CASSLYINTGELFF
-	TRBV7-9	once	TRBJ2-1	TGTGCCAGCAGCCCTCTGGGGTGGCGGGAAAGCTCCTACAATGAGCAGTTCTTC	CASSPLGWRESSYNEQFF
-	TRBV4-3	-	TRBJ2-7	TGCGCCAGCAGCCAAGATAGTAGCGATGAGCAGTACTTC	CASSQDSSDEQYF
-	TRBV29-1	once	TRBJ1-1	TGCAGCGTCATCCTCCCAGGGGTGAACACTGAAGCTTTCTTT	CSVILPGVNTEAFF
TRBD1	TRBV5-1	-	TRBJ1-3	TGCGCCAGCAGCCCTCAAACAGGGGCTGCAAACACCATATATTTT	CASSPQTGAANTIYF
TRBD1	TRBV25-1	-	TRBJ1-6	TGTGCCAGCAGTGAAGGAGCCGGGACAGTTAATTCACCCCTCCACTTT	CASSEGAGTVNSPLHF
-	TRBV18	-	TRBJ2-7	TGTGCCAGCTCACCACTTCCAGGGGCCCACGAGCAGTACTTC	CASSPLPGAHEQYF
-	TRBV19	-	TRBJ2-7	TGTGCCAGTAGTATAGAGACATCTTACGAGCAGTACTTC	CASSIETSYEQYF
TRBD1	TRBV5-4	-	TRBJ2-5	TGTGCCAGCAGCTATGGACAGGACCAGGAGACCCAGTACTTC	CASSYGQDQETQYF
-	TRBV5-5	few	TRBJ2-1	TGTGCCAGCAGCATAGACGGCGGCTCCTACAATGAGCAGTTCTTC	CASSIDGGSYNEQFF
-	TRBV10-1	once	TRBJ2-3	TGCGCCAGCAGTGGCCCGAGGTCCACAGATACGCAGTATTTT	CASSGPRSTDTQYF
-	TRBV7-7	few	TRBJ2-2	TGTGCCAGCAGCTTAGAGTATAGTACCGGGGAGCTGTTTTTT	CASSLEYSTGELFF
-	TRBV7-3	few	TRBJ2-1	TGTGCCAGCAGCCCGGGCGGAGGGAGATACAATGAGCAGTTCTTC	CASSPGGGRYNEQFF
-	TRBV6-6	-	TRBJ2-7	TGTGCCAGCAGGGATAGTAGGAGAAGCTACGAGCAGTACTTC	CASRDSRRSYEQYF
-	TRBV10-1	-	TRBJ2-2	TGCGCCAGCAGTGGCCTGGCGGGACGGGGCGGGGAGCTGTTTTTT	CASSGLAGRGGELFF
-	TRBV5-4	-	TRBJ2-7	TGTGCCAGCAGCCCCGCCGGGGGACTTTCCTACGAGCAGTACTTC	CASSPAGGLSYEQYF
-	TRBV28	-	TRBJ1-2	TGTGCCAGCAGTTTACTACGAACTATTGCAAGTGGCTACACCTTC	CASSLLRTIASGYTF
TRBD2	TRBV9	-	TRBJ2-3	TGTGCCAGCAGCGTGTCTAGCGGACTCACAGATACGCAGTATTTT	CASSVSSGLTDTQYF
TRBD1	TRBV6-1	-	TRBJ1-2	TGTGCCAGCAGTGAAAGCAGGGGGAGCTATGGCTACACCTTC	CASSESRGSYGYTF
-	TRBV14	-	TRBJ1-1	TGTGCCAGCAGCCAAGGGGCCAGGTCCGGAACTGAAGCTTTCTTT	CASSQGARSGTEAFF
-	TRBV6-5	-	TRBJ1-1	TGTGCCAGCAGTTATCTTTCCACTACAGACAGGGAAGCTTTCTTT	CASSYLSTTDREAFF
TRBD2	TRBV27	-	TRBJ2-5	TGTGCCAGCGGAGGTCGGCGGGAGTTGCAAGAGACCCAGTACTTC	CASGGRRELQETQYF
-	TRBV5-1	-	TRBJ2-4	TGCGCCAGCAGCGGAACAGAGGACTTAGCCAAAAACATTCAGTACTTC	CASSGTEDLAKNIQYF
-	TRBV30	-	TRBJ1-5	TGTGCCTGGAGTGTAAATTTCAGAAACCAGCCCCAGCATTTT	CAWSVNFRNQPQHF
-	TRBV19	-	TRBJ1-2	TGTGCCACCCGCGGGGGGCCAGGGCGAGACTACACCTTC	CATRGGPGRDYTF
-	TRBV6-1	-	TRBJ1-5	TGTGCCAGCAGGCAAGGAGCCCCCAATCAGCCCCAGCATTTT	CASRQGAPNQPQHF
-	TRBV28	few	TRBJ1-2	TGTGCCAGCGCCCCCCCAGGGGCGGGGGATGGCTACACCTTC	CASAPPGAGDGYTF
TRBD1	TRBV23-1	few	TRBJ2-7	TGCGCCAGCAGTCATCAGGGGGCCCTCTCCTACGAGCAGTACTTC	CASSHQGALSYEQYF
-	TRBV7-9	-	TRBJ1-1	TGTGCCAGCAGCTTAGGGGGGCTGACTGAAGCTTTCTTT	CASSLGGLTEAFF
-	TRBV7-8	-	TRBJ1-4	TGTGCCAGCAGCTTAACTGGCGGGGTTGGAGAAAAACTGTTTTTT	CASSLTGGVGEKLFF